The 5 T cell receptor beta chains given below trace back to one sample, sequenced in a study of blood T cell repertoires in COVID-19. Using immunoSEQ multiplex PCR, the repertoire was profiled, and TCRdb retains in-frame clones only, with some absent. The sample has about 160,000 clones, approximately 81% seen once. Sample: peripheral blood. All receptors derive from a middle-aged man with acute or convalescent COVID-19.

The rearrangement uses TRBV5-5 and TRBJ1-1; 9 bases line up with TRBD1. The V gene's germline CDR1 is SGHKS and CDR2 YYEKEE (reference sequence). The CDR3 sequence is 13 residues long. V shed 4 bases, J shed 6 bases, and the junction held 4 bases outside the gene matches. CDR3 nucleotides: TGTGCCAGCAGCACCAGGACAGGGGCTGAAGCTTTCTTT. Protein sequence: CASSTRTGAEAFF. Combining the CDR3 with reference TRBV5-5 and TRBJ1-1 gives the whole variable domain DAGVTQSPTHLIKTRGQQVTLRCSPISGHKSVSWYQQVLGQGPQFIFQYYEKEERGRGNFPDRFSARQFPNYSSELNVNALLLGDSALYLCASSTRTGAEAFFGQGTRLTVV.

The chain carries TRBV9 and TRBJ2-3; 9 bases align to TRBD1. Trimming removed 3 bases from V and 2 bases from J; junction bases left unmatched: 4. This CDR3 comprises 15 residues. The germline CDR1 and CDR2 sequences are SGDLS and YYNGEE. CDR3 DNA: TGTGCCAGCAGCGCGGGACAGGGTCTCACAGATACGCAGTATTTT. This translates into CASSAGQGLTDTQYF.

CDR3 coding DNA: TGTGCCAGAACCGACGACAAACAGGGATATCAGCCCCAGCATTTT. This codes for CARTDDKQGYQPQHF. The genes are TRBV27 and TRBJ1-5; perhaps TRBD1 as D (6 bases). Between the trimmed V and J ends, which lost 9 bases and 5 bases, there was a span of 20 bases. In germline, CDR1 is MNHEY, CDR2 SMNVEV (reference sequence). The CDR3 length is 15 residues.

The chain carries TRBV7-8 and TRBJ2-2; D not resolved. Trimming took off 3 bases at V and 2 bases at J, with 13 bases between the two ends. The germline gives CDR1 SGHVS, CDR2 FQNEAQ. The CDR3 is 16 residues long. The CDR3 region has the DNA TGTGCCAGCAGCTTCCGCTGGGCAGGTAACACCGGGGAGCTGTTTTTT. Its translation: CASSFRWAGNTGELFF.

The gene calls are TRBV10-1 and TRBJ1-1; no definite D call. Trimming left V 3 bases short and J 1 base short, with 6 bases between. This CDR3 region has 13 residues. CDR1 is WNHNN and CDR2 is SYGVQD in the germline V gene (reference sequence). CDR3 bases: TGCGCCAGCAGTGAACACCCGAACACTGAAGCTTTCTTT. As protein: CASSEHPNTEAFF.